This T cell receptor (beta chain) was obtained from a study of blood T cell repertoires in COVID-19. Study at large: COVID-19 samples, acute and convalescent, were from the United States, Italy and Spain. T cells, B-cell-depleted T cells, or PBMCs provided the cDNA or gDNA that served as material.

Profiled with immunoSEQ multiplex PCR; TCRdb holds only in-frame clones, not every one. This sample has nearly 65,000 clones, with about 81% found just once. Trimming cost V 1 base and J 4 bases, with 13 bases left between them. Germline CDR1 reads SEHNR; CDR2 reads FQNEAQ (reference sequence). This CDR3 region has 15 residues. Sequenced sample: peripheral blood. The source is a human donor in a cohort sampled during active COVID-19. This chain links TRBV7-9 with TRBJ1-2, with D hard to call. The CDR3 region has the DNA TGTGCCAGCAGCTTAGTTGGCGGCAGCTTCTATGGCTACACCTTC. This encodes CASSLVGGSFYGYTF.